This TCR beta chain was obtained from a study of beta chain features in type 1 diabetes. Study context: There were approximately 110,000,000 sorted cells examined across all samples.

The germline V gene encodes CDR1 SGHAT and CDR2 FQNNGV. V lost 3 bases to trimming and J lost 3 bases, with 7 bases between them. This CDR3 has 13 residues. Study-level points and caveats: In the patient group, naive, central memory and Treg TCRB repertoires seemed more alike than in the healthy donor group.

Note on this clone: Its antigen is unknown. Other DNA sequences in this sample translate to the same CDR3.

All of the isolated RNA was reverse transcribed, so expressed TCRB transcripts were sequenced. The data were produced by immunoSEQ multiplex PCR, yet TCRdb's version contains in-frame clones alone and is incomplete. The sample shows 330,000 or so clones, 12% to 15% of them seen only once. Sorting based on CD45RO/CCR7/CD25/CD127/CD95/CD27 separated CD4+ naive, central memory, regulatory and stem cell-like memory cells. Specimen: central memory CD4+ T cells from blood. The receptor comes from a man aged 25 to 40 in good health. This sequence joins TRBV11-2 and TRBJ2-3; tentative D call: TRBD2 (6 bases). DNA for the CDR3: TGTGCCAGCAGCTTCGGGAGAACAGATACGCAGTATTTT. Protein product: CASSFGRTDTQYF.